This T cell receptor beta chain derives from a study of cytomegalovirus exposure and HLA in healthy donors. The donors were in the roughly 130-subject validation cohort; that cohort was separate from the approximately 730-subject first cohort. This CDR3 spans 16 amino acids. CDR1 SGHDT and CDR2 YYEEEE come from the germline V gene. V lost 0 bases and J 8 bases, leaving 17 bases between the germline ends. Sequencing used immunoSEQ multiplex PCR; TCRdb keeps in-frame clones, though not all of them. The sample lists hundreds of thousands of clones, approximately 90% occurring once. Overall study results and limits: Investigators reported 164 TCR beta chains as tied to cytomegalovirus. Reports described diagnosis of cytomegalovirus status by the classifier as highly specific and sensitive.

This clone was seen many times. Its antigen is not identified. The chain employs TRBV5-6 and TRBJ2-2; maybe TRBD1 (6 bases). Material for sequencing was PBMCs. This TCR was sampled from a woman aged 18-29 years in good health and CMV-seronegative. In DNA, the CDR3 is TGTGCCAGCAGCTTGGTCTCGTCAGGGGTTAGTGGGGAGCTGTTTTTT. The encoded protein is CASSLVSSGVSGELFF.